This TCR beta chain derives from a study of T-cell reconstitution after alpha-beta-depleted transplantation in children. This clonotype was observed many times. No antigen is known for it. TCRbeta library preparation incorporated unique molecular identifiers. Each CDR3 protein is one row after TCRdb ran MiXCR on the PCR reads. The data show a few hundred thousand distinct CDR3 sequences, over 10% seen once. Germline values: CDR1 SEHNR, CDR2 FQNEAQ (reference sequence). The CDR3 consists of 15 residues. Trimming removed 1 base from V and 9 bases from J; junction bases left unmatched: 4. Study results and caveats: Reports say that about two months after transplant, the alpha-beta T cells came out of several hundred graft clones that had expanded. Newly produced T cells mostly provided counts and TCRbeta diversity after one year, as hyperexpanded clones declined. Some patients owed their high day-60 TCRbeta diversity to surviving recipient T cells and thymic progenitors.

This clonotype originated in a male patient aged 10 to 17 who had a stem cell transplant for acute myeloid leukemia, so the T cells may come from the graft donor. This specimen was PBMCs, mostly from graft donor cells, taken 360 days after TCRalphabeta/CD19-depleted stem cell transplant. The chain recombines TRBV7-9 with TRBJ2-1; 12 nucleotides line up with TRBD2. CDR3 in DNA: TGTGCCAGCAGCTTAGGACTAGCGGGAGAAGCTGAGCAGTTCTTC. Protein sequence: CASSLGLAGEAEQFF.